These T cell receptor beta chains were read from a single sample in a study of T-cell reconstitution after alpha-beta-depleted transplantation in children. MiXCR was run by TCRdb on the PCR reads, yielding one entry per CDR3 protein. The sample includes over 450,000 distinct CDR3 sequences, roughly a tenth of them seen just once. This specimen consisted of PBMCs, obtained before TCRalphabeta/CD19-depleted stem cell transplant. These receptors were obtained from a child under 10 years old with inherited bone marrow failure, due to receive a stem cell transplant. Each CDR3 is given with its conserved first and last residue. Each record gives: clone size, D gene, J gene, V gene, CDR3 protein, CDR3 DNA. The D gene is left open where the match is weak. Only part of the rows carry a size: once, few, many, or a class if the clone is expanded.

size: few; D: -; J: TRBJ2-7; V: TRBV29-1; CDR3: CSVVHRSSYEQYF; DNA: TGCAGCGTTGTACACAGGAGCTCCTACGAGCAGTACTTC
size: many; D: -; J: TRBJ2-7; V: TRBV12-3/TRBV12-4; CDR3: CASSDFSYEQYF; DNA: TGTGCCAGCAGCGACTTTTCCTACGAGCAGTACTTC
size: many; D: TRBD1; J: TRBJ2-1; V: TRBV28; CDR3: CASSLPDDRDGQFF; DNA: TGTGCCAGCAGTTTACCCGATGACAGGGACGGGCAGTTCTTC
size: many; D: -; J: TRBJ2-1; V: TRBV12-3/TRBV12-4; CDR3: CASSVGEEQFF; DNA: TGTGCCAGCAGTGTTGGGGAGGAGCAGTTCTTC
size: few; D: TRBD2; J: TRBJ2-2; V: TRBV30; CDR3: CAWSDIAGGATGELFF; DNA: TGTGCCTGGAGTGACATAGCGGGAGGGGCGACCGGGGAGCTGTTTTTT
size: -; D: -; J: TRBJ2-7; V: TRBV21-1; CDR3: CAFSKEGADGRRGYEQYF; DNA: TGTGCTTTCAGCAAAGAGGGGGCAGACGGGAGAAGGGGCTACGAGCAGTACTTC
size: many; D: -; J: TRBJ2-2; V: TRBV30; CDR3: CASGGTRLGELFF; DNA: TGTGCCTCCGGCGGGACCCGACTCGGGGAGCTGTTTTTT
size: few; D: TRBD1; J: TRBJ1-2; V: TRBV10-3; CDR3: CAISESAGGLYGYTF; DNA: TGTGCCATCAGTGAGTCGGCAGGGGGCCTCTATGGCTACACCTTC
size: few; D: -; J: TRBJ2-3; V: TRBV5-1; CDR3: CASSGAGGMGTQYF; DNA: TGCGCCAGCAGCGGGGCCGGAGGGATGGGTACGCAGTATTTT
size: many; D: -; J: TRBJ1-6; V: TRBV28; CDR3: CASSAQPPLHF; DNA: TGTGCCAGCAGTGCCCAGCCGCCCCTCCACTTT
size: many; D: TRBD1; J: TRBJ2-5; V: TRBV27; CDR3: CASRPTTGGQETQYF; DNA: TGTGCCAGCAGACCAACAACAGGGGGCCAAGAGACCCAGTACTTC
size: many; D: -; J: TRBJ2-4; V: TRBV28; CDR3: CASTPRIAKNIQYF; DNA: TGTGCCAGCACTCCGCGAATAGCCAAAAACATTCAGTACTTC
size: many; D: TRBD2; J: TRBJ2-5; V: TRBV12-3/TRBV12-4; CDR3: CASSLQSGRIFGETQYF; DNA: TGTGCCAGCAGTTTGCAAAGCGGGAGGATTTTCGGAGAGACCCAGTACTTC
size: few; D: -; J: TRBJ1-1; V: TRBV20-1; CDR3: CSARDGLTHGTTEAFF; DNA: TGCAGTGCTAGAGATGGCCTAACCCACGGGACCACTGAAGCTTTCTTT
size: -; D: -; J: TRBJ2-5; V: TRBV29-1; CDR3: CSAEAHQETQYF; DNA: TGCAGCGCCGAGGCCCACCAAGAGACCCAGTACTTC
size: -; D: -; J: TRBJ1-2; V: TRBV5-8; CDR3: CASSYDMIVDGYTF; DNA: TGTGCCAGCAGCTACGACATGATTGTGGATGGCTACACCTTC
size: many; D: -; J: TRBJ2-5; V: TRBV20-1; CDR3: CSAGVDGETQYF; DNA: TGCAGTGCGGGCGTGGACGGAGAGACCCAGTACTTC
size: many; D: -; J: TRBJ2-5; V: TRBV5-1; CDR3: CASSPRPKETQYF; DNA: TGCGCCAGCAGCCCGCGGCCCAAAGAGACCCAGTACTTC
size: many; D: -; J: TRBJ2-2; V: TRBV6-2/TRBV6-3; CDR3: CASSYLAGRTGELFF; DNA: TGTGCCAGCAGTTACCTGGCAGGGCGCACCGGAGAGCTGTTTTTT
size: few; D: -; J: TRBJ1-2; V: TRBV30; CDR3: CAWRDPDKWGGYTF; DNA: TGTGCCTGGAGGGACCCGGACAAGTGGGGGGGCTACACCTTC
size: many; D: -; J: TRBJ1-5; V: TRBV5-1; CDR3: CASSLGLGEHQPQHF; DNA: TGCGCCAGCAGCTTGGGACTCGGGGAACATCAGCCCCAGCATTTT
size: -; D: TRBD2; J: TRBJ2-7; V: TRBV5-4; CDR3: CASSSGLAGGQEQYF; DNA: TGTGCCAGCAGCTCAGGACTAGCGGGAGGGCAAGAGCAGTACTTC
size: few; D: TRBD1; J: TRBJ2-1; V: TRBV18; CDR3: CASSPGQGALYNEQFF; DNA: TGTGCCAGCTCACCGGGACAGGGGGCGCTTTACAATGAGCAGTTCTTC
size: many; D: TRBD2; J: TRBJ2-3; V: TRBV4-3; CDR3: CASSQGLAGAVDTQYF; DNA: TGCGCCAGCAGCCAAGGGCTAGCGGGAGCGGTAGATACGCAGTATTTT
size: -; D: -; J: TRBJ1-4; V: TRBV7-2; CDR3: CASSPLLLQVTNEKLFF; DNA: TGTGCCAGCAGCCCCCTACTCCTACAGGTTACTAATGAAAAACTGTTTTTT
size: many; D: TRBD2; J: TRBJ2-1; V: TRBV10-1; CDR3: CASSEGLGRGDEQFF; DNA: TGCGCCAGCAGTGAGGGACTAGGGAGGGGCGATGAGCAGTTCTTC
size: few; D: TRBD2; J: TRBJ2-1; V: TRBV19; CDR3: CASSIEAGRSSYNEQFF; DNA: TGTGCCAGTAGTATAGAAGCGGGAAGGAGCTCCTACAATGAGCAGTTCTTC
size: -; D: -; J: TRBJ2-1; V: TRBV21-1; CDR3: CASSKSGRARNEQFF; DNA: TGTGCCAGCAGCAAAAGCGGGAGGGCCAGGAATGAGCAGTTCTTC
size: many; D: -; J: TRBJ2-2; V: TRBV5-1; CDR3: CASSPRDNGELFF; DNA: TGCGCCAGCAGTCCTCGAGACAACGGGGAGCTGTTTTTT
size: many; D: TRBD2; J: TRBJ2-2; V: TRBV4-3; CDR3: CASSGLSTGELFF; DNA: TGCGCCAGTTCGGGACTAAGCACCGGGGAGCTGTTTTTT
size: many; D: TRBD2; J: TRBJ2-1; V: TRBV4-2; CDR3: CASSQPGASGRDENEQFF; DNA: TGTGCCAGCAGCCAACCAGGGGCTAGCGGGAGGGATGAGAATGAGCAGTTCTTC
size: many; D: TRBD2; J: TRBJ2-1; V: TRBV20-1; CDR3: CSARDQEREGSDEQFF; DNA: TGCAGTGCTAGAGATCAAGAGCGGGAGGGTTCCGATGAGCAGTTCTTC
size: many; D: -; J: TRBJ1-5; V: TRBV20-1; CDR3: CSARIQGRGNQPQHF; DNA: TGCAGTGCTAGAATCCAGGGTCGCGGCAATCAGCCCCAGCATTTT
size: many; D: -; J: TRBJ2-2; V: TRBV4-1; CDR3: CASTVDRTTGELFF; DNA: TGCGCCAGCACCGTGGACAGAACCACCGGGGAGCTGTTTTTT
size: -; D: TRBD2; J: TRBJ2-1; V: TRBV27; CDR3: CASISPSGGYNEQFF; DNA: TGTGCCAGCATTTCCCCGAGCGGGGGGTACAATGAGCAGTTCTTC
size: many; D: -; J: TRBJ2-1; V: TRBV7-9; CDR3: CASNPRRSDNEQFF; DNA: TGTGCCAGCAATCCCCGGAGGTCCGACAATGAGCAGTTCTTC
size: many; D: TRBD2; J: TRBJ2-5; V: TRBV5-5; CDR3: CASSSGLAVETQYF; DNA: TGTGCCAGCAGCTCAGGACTAGCGGTAGAGACCCAGTACTTC
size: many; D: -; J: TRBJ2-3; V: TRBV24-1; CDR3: CATSIKSGRTDTQYF; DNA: TGTGCCACCAGTATTAAGAGCGGACGCACAGATACGCAGTATTTT
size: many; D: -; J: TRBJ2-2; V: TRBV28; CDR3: CASSSRRENTGELFF; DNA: TGTGCCAGCAGTTCTCGACGGGAGAACACCGGGGAGCTGTTTTTT
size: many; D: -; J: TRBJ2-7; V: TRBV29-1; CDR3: CSVEANSYEQYF; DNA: TGCAGCGTTGAAGCAAACAGCTACGAGCAGTACTTC
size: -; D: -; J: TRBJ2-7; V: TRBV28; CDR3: CASSLPLGVSYEQYF; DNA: TGTGCCAGCAGTCTCCCCCTTGGGGTCTCCTACGAGCAGTACTTC
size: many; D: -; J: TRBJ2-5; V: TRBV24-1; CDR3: CATSGSLEGTETQYF; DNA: TGTGCCACCTCTGGCAGCCTTGAGGGAACCGAGACCCAGTACTTC
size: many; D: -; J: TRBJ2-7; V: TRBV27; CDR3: CASSWAGSYEQYF; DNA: TGTGCCAGCAGTTGGGCCGGCTCCTACGAGCAGTACTTC
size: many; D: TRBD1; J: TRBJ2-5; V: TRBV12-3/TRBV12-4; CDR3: CASSDLQGYQETQYF; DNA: TGTGCCAGCAGCGATCTACAGGGGTACCAAGAGACCCAGTACTTC
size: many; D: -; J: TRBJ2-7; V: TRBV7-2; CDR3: CASSLPGTYYEQYF; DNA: TGTGCCAGCAGCCTGCCCGGGACATATTACGAGCAGTACTTC
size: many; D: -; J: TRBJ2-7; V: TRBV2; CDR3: CASSGESYEQYF; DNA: TGTGCCAGTAGCGGCGAGTCCTACGAGCAGTACTTC
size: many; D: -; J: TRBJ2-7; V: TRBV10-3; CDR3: CAISDSVYEQYF; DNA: TGTGCCATCAGTGACTCCGTATACGAGCAGTACTTC
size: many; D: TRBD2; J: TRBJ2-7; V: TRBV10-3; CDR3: CAISGTSGAYEQYF; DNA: TGTGCCATCAGCGGGACTAGCGGAGCCTACGAGCAGTACTTC
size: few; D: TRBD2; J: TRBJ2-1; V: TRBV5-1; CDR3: CASSLAGGVSEQFF; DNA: TGCGCCAGCAGCTTAGCGGGAGGAGTCAGTGAGCAGTTCTTC
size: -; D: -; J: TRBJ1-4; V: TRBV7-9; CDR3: CASSGRDKNPNVLFF; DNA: TGTGCCAGCAGCGGGCGGGACAAAAACCCTAATGTACTGTTTTTT
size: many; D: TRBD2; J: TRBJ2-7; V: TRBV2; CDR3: CASSEWREGYEQYF; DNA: TGTGCCAGCAGTGAGTGGCGGGAGGGCTACGAGCAGTACTTC
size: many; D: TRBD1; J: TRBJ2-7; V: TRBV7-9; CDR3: CASSLALGTGAYEQYF; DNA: TGTGCCAGCAGCTTAGCGCTTGGGACAGGGGCCTACGAGCAGTACTTC
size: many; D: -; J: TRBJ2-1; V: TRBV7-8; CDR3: CASRAAEPSYNEQFF; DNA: TGTGCCAGCAGAGCAGCGGAACCCTCCTACAATGAGCAGTTCTTC
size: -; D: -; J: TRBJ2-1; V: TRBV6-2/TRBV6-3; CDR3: CASSLQWSEQFF; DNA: TGTGCCAGCAGTCTACAGTGGAGTGAGCAGTTCTTC
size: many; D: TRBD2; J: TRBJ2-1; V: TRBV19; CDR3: CASPRSGLADFGGYNEQFF; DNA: TGTGCCAGTCCGAGGTCTGGACTAGCGGACTTTGGAGGGTACAATGAGCAGTTCTTC